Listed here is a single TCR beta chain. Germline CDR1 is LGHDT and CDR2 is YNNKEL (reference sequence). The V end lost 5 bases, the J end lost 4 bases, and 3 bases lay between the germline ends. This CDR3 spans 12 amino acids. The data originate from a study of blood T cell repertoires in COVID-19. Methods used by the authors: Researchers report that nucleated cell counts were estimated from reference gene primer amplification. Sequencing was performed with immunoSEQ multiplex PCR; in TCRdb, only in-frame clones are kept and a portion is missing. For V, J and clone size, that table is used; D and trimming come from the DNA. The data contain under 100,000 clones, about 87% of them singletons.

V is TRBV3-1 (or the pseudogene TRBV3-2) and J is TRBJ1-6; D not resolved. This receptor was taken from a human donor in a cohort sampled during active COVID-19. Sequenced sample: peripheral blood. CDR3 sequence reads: CASSVYNSPLHF. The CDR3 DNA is TGTGCCAGCAGCGTATATAATTCACCCCTCCACTTT.